The present TCR beta chain was sequenced within a study of technical replicates of blood from several donors. TCRdb's table, derived via immunoSEQ multiplex PCR, lists solely in-frame clones and lacks some. The data hold roughly 60,000 clones, with around 92% observed a single time. V was clipped by 5 bases and J by 5 bases; unmatched bases: 9. The length of the CDR3 is 17 residues. CDR1 is SGHVS and CDR2 is FQNEAQ in the germline V gene. Sequencing input: PBMCs. The chain couples TRBV7-8 to TRBJ1-6; 10 nucleotides match TRBD1. This clonotype was obtained from a human donor in good health. Some clones in this sample may be carry-over from other donors' samples. The CDR3 DNA sequence: TGTGCCAGCAGCGCACGGCGACAGGGGGCCCATAATTCACCCCTCCACTTT. It codes for CASSARRQGAHNSPLHF.